Each of the 6 T cell receptor beta chains below was sequenced from the same sample in a study of cytomegalovirus exposure and HLA in healthy donors. Primers: 60 Vbeta forward and 13 Jbeta reverse. Clones were read by immunoSEQ multiplex PCR, and TCRdb kept only the in-frame ones, dropping some. The table includes fewer than 110,000 clones, approximately 66% detected once. Specimen: PBMCs. The receptors shown here come from a woman in her fifties or sixties in good health and CMV-seronegative.

The chain is built from TRBV18 and TRBJ2-2, with 12 positions matching TRBD2. The germline V gene has CDR1 KGHSH and CDR2 LQKENI. The CDR3 spans 15 residues. Trimming cost V 4 bases and J 7 bases; bases outside gene matches: 4. This chain's CDR3 is CASSLGLAGFGELFF. Here the CDR3 DNA reads TGTGCCAGCTCACTAGGACTAGCGGGATTCGGGGAGCTGTTTTTT.

This clone was found once. The rearrangement links TRBV5-1 to TRBJ2-3, with D possibly being TRBD2 (5 bases). The CDR3 extends over 15 amino acids. V lost 1 base, J lost 1 base, and 10 bases lay in between. Germline loops: CDR1 SGHRS, CDR2 YFSETQ. CDR3 DNA: TGCGCCAGCAGCTTGTTACTAGAGGGCACAGATACGCAGTATTTT. This encodes CASSLLLEGTDTQYF.

This chain links TRBV10-3 with TRBJ2-3; 8 bases align to TRBD2. Germline CDR1 reads ENHRY; CDR2 reads SYGVKD. The CDR3 is 18 residues long. V dropped 0 bases and J dropped 7; count of bases not matched to a gene: 15. CDR3 region: CAISESNMAGGGVNTQYF. The CDR3 DNA reads as TGTGCCATCAGTGAGTCGAATATGGCGGGGGGAGGCGTGAATACGCAGTATTTT.

The rearrangement links TRBV4-2 to TRBJ2-7; the match to TRBD2 covers 11 bases. This CDR3 has 17 residues. With 2 bases clipped from V and 3 bases from J, the junction kept 9 bases outside the gene matches. Germline CDR1 is LGHNA and CDR2 is YNFKEQ. The CDR3 protein is CASSQLLAGEHNYEQYF. For the CDR3, the DNA is TGTGCCAGCAGCCAATTACTAGCGGGAGAACATAACTACGAGCAGTACTTC.

In nucleotides, the CDR3 is TGTGCCATCAGTAATGAACTGGACACTGAAGCTTTCTTT. It encodes CAISNELDTEAFF. J is TRBJ1-1 and V is TRBV10-3; D not certain. The CDR3 sequence is 13 residues long. V was trimmed by 5 bases and J by 3 bases, leaving 10 bases between them. Germline values: CDR1 ENHRY, CDR2 SYGVKD.

This clone has more than one count but fewer than ten. The chain recombines TRBV30 with TRBJ1-2, with 7 bases aligning to TRBD1. Losses at the gene ends were 0 bases for V and 5 bases for J; bases not matched to a gene: 12. Germline CDR1 is GTSNPN and CDR2 is SVGIG (reference sequence). The CDR3 spans 16 residues. The CDR3 bases are TGTGCCTGGAGTGTGCCCCTGGACAGGAAAAGATATGGCTACACCTTC. Its protein product is CAWSVPLDRKRYGYTF.